The clone carrying this T cell receptor (beta chain) was found a few times. Its cognate antigen is unknown. Between the trimmed V and J ends, which lost 5 bases and 9 bases, there was a span of 11 bases. From germline, CDR1 is SGHTA and CDR2 FQGNSA. The CDR3 is 11 residues long. This sample's treatment: approximately 9-day PBMC culture with coronavirus spike peptide pools or control peptides (ViraFEST assay). Days 3 and 7 saw half the medium replaced with fresh IL-2 medium. The sample is drawn from a study of vaccination and CD4 T cells after COVID-19. The wider study: Post-vaccination samples were procured at a median of 72 days following dose two (range 14 to 241). Control cultures were supplied with a CEFX pool, an HIV-1 Nef pool, or no peptide at all.

Cultured CD4+ T cell DNA was sequenced using the Oncomine TCR Beta short-read assay. TCRdb ran MiXCR on the PCR reads and lists one entry per CDR3 protein. Counted here are 15,000 or so distinct CDR3 sequences, roughly 56% occurring once; the ten biggest clones make up 5.2%. This TCR came from a human donor who had recovered from COVID-19. Sample: CD4+ T cells from blood, cultured in vitro, taken after SARS-CoV-2 vaccination. V and J are TRBV7-2 and TRBJ2-7; D uncertain. DNA for the CDR3: TGTGCCAGCAGCCTCCCGACTGTGCAGTACTTC. Translating gives CASSLPTVQYF. The full variable domain, rest sourced from reference TRBV7-2 and TRBJ2-7, is GAGVSQSPSNKVTEKGKDVELRCDPISGHTALYWYRQSLGQGLEFLIYFQGNSAPDKSGLPSDRFSAERTGGSVSTLTIQRTQQEDSAVYLCASSLPTVQYFGPGTRLTVT.